This T cell receptor beta chain was captured in a study of CD4+ T cells in melanoma. Profiling relied on immunoSEQ multiplex PCR, and the TCRdb table lists in-frame clones only, not all of them. The sample has about 50,000 clones; roughly 87% are singletons. CDR1 is SNHLY and CDR2 is FYNNEI in the germline V gene. The CDR3 spans 12 residues. The V gene lost 5 bases and the J gene lost 2 bases, with 3 bases spanning the gap. The gene calls are TRBV2 and TRBJ2-2; D is unresolved. The receptor's source is a human donor with melanoma. The sample taken for sequencing was peripheral blood. CDR3 sequence reads: CASSRNTGELFF. Written as DNA, the CDR3 is TGTGCCAGCAGTCGAAACACCGGGGAGCTGTTTTTT.